This TCR beta chain was profiled in a study of T cell responses to AZD1222 COVID-19 vaccine. Study-wide results and caveats: Targets within unmutated variant regions were reportedly found for nearly half of spike-specific TCRs. Repertoire collection took place solely once the T cell response had peaked. Breadth and depth of Spike-specific TCRs rose after two AZD1222 doses. Researchers report vaccine-associated CD4 TCRs spanning spike, with dominance at 160-218 and 743-854.

Worth noting for this clone: What it binds is not known.

This CDR3 spans 17 amino acids. Germline loops: CDR1 KGHDR, CDR2 SFDVKD. Between the trimmed V and J ends, which lost 4 bases and 3 bases, there was a span of 18 bases. Using immunoSEQ multiplex PCR, the repertoire was profiled, and TCRdb retains in-frame clones only, with some absent. The sample contains about 120,000 clones, 85% to 95% of which appear only once. The sequence came from an adult in good health. The rearrangement joins TRBV24-1 to TRBJ1-5, with D perhaps TRBD1 (5 bases). The material sequenced was peripheral blood, taken on day 0 of AZD1222 vaccination. This CDR3 is CATSDPGTGRNNQPQHF. The CDR3 nucleotides are TGTGCCACCAGTGACCCTGGGACCGGGAGGAACAATCAGCCCCAGCATTTT.